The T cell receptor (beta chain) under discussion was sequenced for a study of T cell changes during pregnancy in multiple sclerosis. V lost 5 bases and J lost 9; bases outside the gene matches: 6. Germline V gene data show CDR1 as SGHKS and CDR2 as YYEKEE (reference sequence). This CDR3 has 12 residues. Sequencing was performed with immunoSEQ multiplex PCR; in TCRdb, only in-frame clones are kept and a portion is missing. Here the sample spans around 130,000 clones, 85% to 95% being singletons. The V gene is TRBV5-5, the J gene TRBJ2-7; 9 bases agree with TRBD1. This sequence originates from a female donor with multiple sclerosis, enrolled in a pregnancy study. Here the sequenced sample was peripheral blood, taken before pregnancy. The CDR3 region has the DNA TGTGCCAGCAGACGACAGGGGGAAGGGCAGTACTTC. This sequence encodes CASRRQGEGQYF.